This T cell receptor beta chain was captured by sequencing in a study of regulatory T cells in long-lasting Graves disease (dated by TCRdb to about 2021). Context from the whole study: Antithyroid drugs had been taken for less than 3 months by newly diagnosed Graves' disease patients. Persistent Graves' disease patients were compared with newly diagnosed Graves' disease patients by peripheral blood TCR sequencing and RNA sequencing. The study took place in China and was registered as a clinical trial. A total of around 35 samples were covered by TCR sequencing, comprising some 13 persistent and about 20 newly diagnosed Graves' disease patients.

Between the V and J ends, shortened by 3 bases and 4 bases respectively, the junction contains 16 bases. For CDR1 and CDR2, the germline V gene lists SGHTA and FQGNSA. The CDR3 holds 16 amino acids from the cysteine to the phenylalanine. Just the 48-base CDR3 DNA is kept, in frame starting at base 1. What the work shows at the level of the full study, not this receptor alone: Compared with newly diagnosed patients, persistent Graves' disease patients had lower TCR Shannon entropy and fewer highly expanded clones, which suggests clonal expansion. A larger number of public clonotypes was shared among persistent patients (fewer than 3,000) than among newly diagnosed patients (roughly 970). Sequencing and analysis were limited to the TCR beta chain. As a limitation, the authors acknowledged that the small sample size may reduce accuracy. Because the primary lesion, thyroid tissue, could not be accessed, the study looked at peripheral blood alone. Preferential use of TRBV28, TRBJ1-2 and TRBJ2-5 was observed in persistent disease, whereas TRBV20-1 and TRBJ2-1 were favored in newly diagnosed disease.

The method behind the library was multiplex PCR. Sequencing took place on an Illumina HiSeq 4000. To build TCR beta libraries, CDR3 regions were amplified by Arm-PCR using iRepertoire HTBI primers. Before sequencing, the PCR products underwent gel purification. The study's own analysis went as follows. Gene usage analysis of CDR3 amino acid clonotypes used the approximately 62 TRBV and 14 TRBJ segments found across samples. COPE and FqMerger were used to merge filtered high-quality paired reads into contigs. BLAST was used to align contigs to IMGT TRBV, TRBD and TRBJ reference genes, with CDR3 defined following IMGT. Any clonotype with a frequency above 0.1% was classified as a highly expanded clone. Repertoire diversity was measured by Shannon entropy, and V-J evenness by the Gini coefficient. A clonotype was considered public if more than one individual shared it. Through fastp at Q25 and MiXCR, TCRdb rebuilt clones from the public reads, retaining in-frame beta chains. Rows matching on CDR3 protein sequence are summarized as one entry with the most common DNA and genes. These V and J calls derive from TCRdb rather than the authors' analysis. The sample records about 240,000 distinct CDR3 sequences, around 20% of which are singletons. Roughly 13% of the sample is in the top ten clones.

This clonotype has a count of ten or more. It lacks a known antigen. No clone much larger than this one lies a single base away; base qualities are absent. The time point label here, explained by the study, means: newly diagnosed GD, antithyroid drugs for less than 3 months. RNA was extracted from PBMCs in TRIzol for both TCR sequencing and RNA sequencing. The diagnosis of Graves' disease was made according to American Thyroid Association guidelines. Recruitment of patients was carried out at an endocrinology department in Xi'an, China. From each patient, approximately 9 milliliters of peripheral blood was collected into an EDTA anticoagulant tube. Ficoll Paque Plus density gradient separation was used to isolate PBMCs, and no further T cell sorting was performed. An Agilent 2100 Bioanalyzer and agarose gel were used to assess RNA quality, and a NanoDrop 2000 was used to measure RNA concentration.

Recombination connected TRBV7-2 to TRBJ2-1; TRBD2 is a possible D gene, resting on 5 matching bases. The material was peripheral blood mononuclear cells (PBMCs), obtained at new diagnosis, from a patient treated with antithyroid drugs. This TCR was sampled from a female donor with Graves disease. The nucleotides read TGTGCCAGCAGCTTGGACTCCGCAACGCTTTACAATGAGCAGTTCTTC. The resulting protein is CASSLDSATLYNEQFF.